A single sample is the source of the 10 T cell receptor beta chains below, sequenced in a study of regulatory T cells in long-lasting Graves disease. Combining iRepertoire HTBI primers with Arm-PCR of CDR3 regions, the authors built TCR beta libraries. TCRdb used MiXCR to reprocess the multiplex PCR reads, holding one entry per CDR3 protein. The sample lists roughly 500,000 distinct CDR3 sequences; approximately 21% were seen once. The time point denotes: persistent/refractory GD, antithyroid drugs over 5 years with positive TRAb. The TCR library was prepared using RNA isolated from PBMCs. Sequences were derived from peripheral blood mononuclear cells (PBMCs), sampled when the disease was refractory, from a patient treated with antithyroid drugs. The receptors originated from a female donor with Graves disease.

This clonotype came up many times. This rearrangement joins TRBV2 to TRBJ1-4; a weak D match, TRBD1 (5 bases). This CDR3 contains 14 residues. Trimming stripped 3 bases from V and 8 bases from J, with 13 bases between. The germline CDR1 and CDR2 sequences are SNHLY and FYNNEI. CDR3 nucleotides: TGTGCCAGCAGTGATCGTAGGGGAATGGAAAAACTGTTTTTT. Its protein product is CASSDRRGMEKLFF.

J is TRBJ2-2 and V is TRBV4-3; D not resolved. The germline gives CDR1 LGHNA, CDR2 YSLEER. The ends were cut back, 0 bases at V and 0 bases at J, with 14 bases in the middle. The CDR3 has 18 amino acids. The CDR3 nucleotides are TGCGCCAGCAGCCAAGAACAAGTCAGATCAACGAACACCGGGGAGCTGTTTTTT. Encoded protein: CASSQEQVRSTNTGELFF.

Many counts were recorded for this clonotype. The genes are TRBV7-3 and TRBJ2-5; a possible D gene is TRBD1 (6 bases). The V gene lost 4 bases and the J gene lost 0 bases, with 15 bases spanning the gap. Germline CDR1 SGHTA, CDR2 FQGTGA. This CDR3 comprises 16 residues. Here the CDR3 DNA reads TGTGCCAGCAGCTGGGCGACAGGTACGCACCAAGAGACCCAGTACTTC. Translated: CASSWATGTHQETQYF.

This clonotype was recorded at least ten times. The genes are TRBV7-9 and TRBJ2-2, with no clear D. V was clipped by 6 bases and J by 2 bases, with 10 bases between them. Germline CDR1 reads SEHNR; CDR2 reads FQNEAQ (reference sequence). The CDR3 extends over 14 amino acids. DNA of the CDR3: TGTGCCAGCAGTCCCCGGCCTAACACCGGGGAGCTGTTTTTT. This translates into CASSPRPNTGELFF.

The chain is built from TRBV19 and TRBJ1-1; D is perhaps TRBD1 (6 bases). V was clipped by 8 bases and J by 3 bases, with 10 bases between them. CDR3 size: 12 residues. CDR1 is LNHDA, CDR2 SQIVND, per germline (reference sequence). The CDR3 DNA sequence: TGTGCCAGTGGAACAGGGTACACTGAAGCTTTCTTT. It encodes CASGTGYTEAFF.

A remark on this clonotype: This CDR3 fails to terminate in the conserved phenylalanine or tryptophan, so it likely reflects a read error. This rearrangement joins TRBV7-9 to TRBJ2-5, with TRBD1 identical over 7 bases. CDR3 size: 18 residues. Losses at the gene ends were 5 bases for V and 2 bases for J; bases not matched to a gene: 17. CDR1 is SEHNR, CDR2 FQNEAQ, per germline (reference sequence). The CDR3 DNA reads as TGTGCCAGCAGCCCCCCCGACAGGGCGCCTCGGGCTCAAGAGACCCAGTACTCC. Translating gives CASSPPDRAPRAQETQYS.

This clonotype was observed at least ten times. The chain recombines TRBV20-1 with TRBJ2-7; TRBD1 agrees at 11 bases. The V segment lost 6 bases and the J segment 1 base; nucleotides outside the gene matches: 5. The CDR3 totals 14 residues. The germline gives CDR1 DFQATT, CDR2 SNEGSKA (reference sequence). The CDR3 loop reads CSAVRDRGSYEQYF. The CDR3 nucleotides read TGCAGTGCGGTCCGGGACAGGGGGTCCTACGAGCAGTACTTC.

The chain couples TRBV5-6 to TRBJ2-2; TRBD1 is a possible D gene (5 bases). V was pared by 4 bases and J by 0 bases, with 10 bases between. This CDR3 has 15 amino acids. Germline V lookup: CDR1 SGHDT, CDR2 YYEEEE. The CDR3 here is CASSMWTTNTGELFF. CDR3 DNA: TGTGCCAGCAGCATGTGGACAACGAACACCGGGGAGCTGTTTTTT.

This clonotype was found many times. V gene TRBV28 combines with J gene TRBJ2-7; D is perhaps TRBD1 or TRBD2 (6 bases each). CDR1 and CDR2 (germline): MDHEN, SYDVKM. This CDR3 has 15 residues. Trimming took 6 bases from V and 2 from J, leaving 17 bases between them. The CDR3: CASSPGRDTAYEQYF. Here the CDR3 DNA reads TGTGCCAGCAGCCCCGGGCGGGACACCGCCTACGAGCAGTACTTC.

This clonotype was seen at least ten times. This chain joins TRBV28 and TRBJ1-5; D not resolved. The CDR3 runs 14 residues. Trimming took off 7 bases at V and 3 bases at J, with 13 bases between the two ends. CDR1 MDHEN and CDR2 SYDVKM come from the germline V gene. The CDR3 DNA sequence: TGTGCCAGCAACCTGGACCCGCACAATCAGCCCCAGCATTTT. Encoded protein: CASNLDPHNQPQHF.